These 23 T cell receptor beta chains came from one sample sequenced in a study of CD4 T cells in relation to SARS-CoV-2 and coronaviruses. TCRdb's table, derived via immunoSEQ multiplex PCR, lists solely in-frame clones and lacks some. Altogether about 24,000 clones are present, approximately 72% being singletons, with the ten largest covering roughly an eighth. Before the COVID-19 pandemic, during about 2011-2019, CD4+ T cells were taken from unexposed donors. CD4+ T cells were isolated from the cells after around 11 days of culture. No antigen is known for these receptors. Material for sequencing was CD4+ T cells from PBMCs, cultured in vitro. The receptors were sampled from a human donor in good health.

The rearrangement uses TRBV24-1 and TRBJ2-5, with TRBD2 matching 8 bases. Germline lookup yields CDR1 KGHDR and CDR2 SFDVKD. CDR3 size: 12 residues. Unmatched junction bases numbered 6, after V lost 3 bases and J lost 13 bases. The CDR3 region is CATSDEVAGLYF. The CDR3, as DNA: TGTGCCACCAGTGATGAGGTAGCGGGACTGTACTTC.

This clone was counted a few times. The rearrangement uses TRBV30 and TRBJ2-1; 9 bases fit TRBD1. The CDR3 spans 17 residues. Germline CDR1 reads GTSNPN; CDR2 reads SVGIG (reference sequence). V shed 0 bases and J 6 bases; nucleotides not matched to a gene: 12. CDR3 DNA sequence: TGTGCCTGGAGTGTAGGGGTCTACAGGGGGCTTTTCAATGAGCAGTTCTTC. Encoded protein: CAWSVGVYRGLFNEQFF. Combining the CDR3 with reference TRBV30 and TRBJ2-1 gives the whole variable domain SQTIHQWPATLVQPVGSPLSLECTVEGTSNPNLYWYRQAAGRGLQLLFYSVGIGQISSEVPQNLSASRPQDRQFILSSKKLLLSDSGFYLCAWSVGVYRGLFNEQFFGPGTRLTVL.

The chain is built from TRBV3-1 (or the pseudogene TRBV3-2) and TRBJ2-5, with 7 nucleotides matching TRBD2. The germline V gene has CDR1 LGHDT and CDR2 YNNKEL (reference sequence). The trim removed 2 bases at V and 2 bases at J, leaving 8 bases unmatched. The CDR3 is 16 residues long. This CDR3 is CASSQFSGNLQETQYF. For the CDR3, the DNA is TGTGCCAGCAGCCAATTCAGCGGGAACCTTCAAGAGACCCAGTACTTC.

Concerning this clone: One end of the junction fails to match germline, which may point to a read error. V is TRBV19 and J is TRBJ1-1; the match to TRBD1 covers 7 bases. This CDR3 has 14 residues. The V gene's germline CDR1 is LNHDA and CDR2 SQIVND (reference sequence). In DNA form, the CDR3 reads TGTGCCAGAGACAGGGTCACCCTTAACATTGAAGCTTTCTTT. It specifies CARDRVTLNIEAFF.

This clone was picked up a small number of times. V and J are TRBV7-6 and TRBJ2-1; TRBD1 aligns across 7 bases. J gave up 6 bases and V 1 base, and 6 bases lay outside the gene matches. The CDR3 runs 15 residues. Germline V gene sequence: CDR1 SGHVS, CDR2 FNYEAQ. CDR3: CASSLGVQGVNEQFF. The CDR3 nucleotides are TGTGCCAGCAGCTTAGGAGTCCAGGGGGTCAATGAGCAGTTCTTC.

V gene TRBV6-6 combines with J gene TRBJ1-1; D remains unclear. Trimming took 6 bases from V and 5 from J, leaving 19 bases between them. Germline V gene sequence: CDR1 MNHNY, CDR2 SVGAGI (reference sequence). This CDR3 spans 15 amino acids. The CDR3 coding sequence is TGTGCCAGCAGCCTTACGGGAGGGCAAGGAACTGAAGCTTTCTTT. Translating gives CASSLTGGQGTEAFF.

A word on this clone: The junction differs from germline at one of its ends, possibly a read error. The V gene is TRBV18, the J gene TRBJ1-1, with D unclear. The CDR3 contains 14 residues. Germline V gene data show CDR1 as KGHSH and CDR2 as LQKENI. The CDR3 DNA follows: TGTGCCAGCTCACGTGCCTCTTCGAACGCTGAAGCTTTCTTT. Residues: CASSRASSNAEAFF.

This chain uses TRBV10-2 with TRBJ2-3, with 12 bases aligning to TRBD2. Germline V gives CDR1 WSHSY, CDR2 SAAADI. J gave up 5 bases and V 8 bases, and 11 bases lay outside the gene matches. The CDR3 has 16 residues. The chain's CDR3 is CASELRLAGVVDTQYF. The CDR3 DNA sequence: TGCGCCAGCGAGCTTCGACTAGCGGGAGTTGTAGATACGCAGTATTTT.

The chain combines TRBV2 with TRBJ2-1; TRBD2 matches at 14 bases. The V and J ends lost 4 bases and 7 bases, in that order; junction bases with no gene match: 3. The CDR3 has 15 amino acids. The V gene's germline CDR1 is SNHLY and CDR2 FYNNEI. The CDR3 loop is CASSVGTSGRNEQFF. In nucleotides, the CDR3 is TGTGCCAGCAGTGTTGGGACTAGCGGGAGAAATGAGCAGTTCTTC.

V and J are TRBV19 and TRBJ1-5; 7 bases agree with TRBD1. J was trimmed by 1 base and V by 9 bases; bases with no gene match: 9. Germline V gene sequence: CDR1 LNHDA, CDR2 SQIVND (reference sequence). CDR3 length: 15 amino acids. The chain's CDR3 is CASTGRTGSNQPQHF. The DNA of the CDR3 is TGTGCCAGCACGGGGAGGACAGGAAGCAATCAGCCCCAGCATTTT.

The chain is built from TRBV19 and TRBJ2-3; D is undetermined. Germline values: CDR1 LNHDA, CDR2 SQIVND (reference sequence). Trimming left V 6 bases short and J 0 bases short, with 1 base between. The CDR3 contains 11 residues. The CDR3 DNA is TGTGCCAGTAGAAGCACAGATACGCAGTATTTT. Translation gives CASRSTDTQYF. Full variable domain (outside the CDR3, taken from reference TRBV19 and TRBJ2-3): DGGITQSPKYLFRKEGQNVTLSCEQNLNHDAMYWYRQDPGQGLRLIYYSQIVNDFQKGDIAEGYSVSREKKESFPLTVTSAQKNPTAFYLCASRSTDTQYFGPGTRLTVL.

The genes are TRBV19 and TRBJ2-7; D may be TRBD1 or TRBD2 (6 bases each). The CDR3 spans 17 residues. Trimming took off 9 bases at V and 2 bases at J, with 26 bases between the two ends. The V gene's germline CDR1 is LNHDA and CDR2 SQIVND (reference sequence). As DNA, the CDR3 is TGTGCCAGAGCCAAATCAGTTTGTGCAGGGGAGGCCTACGAGCAGTACTTC. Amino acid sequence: CARAKSVCAGEAYEQYF.

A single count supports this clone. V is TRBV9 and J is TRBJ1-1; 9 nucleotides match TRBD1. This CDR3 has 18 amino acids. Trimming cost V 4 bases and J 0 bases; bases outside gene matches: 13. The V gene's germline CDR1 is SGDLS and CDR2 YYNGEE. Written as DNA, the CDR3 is TGTGCCAGCAGCCCCCCACAGTCCGGGGACAGGGTGAACACTGAAGCTTTCTTT. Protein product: CASSPPQSGDRVNTEAFF. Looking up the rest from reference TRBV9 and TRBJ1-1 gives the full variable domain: DSGVTQTPKHLITATGQRVTLRCSPRSGDLSVYWYQQSLDQGLQFLIQYYNGEERAKGNILERFSAQQFPDLHSELNLSSLELGDSALYFCASSPPQSGDRVNTEAFFGQGTRLTVV.

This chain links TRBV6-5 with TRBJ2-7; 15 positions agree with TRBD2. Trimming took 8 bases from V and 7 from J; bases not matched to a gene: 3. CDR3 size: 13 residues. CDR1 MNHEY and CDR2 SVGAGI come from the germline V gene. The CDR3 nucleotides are TGTGCCAGCGGACTAGCGGGAGGGCGGGAGCAGTACTTC. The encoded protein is CASGLAGGREQYF.

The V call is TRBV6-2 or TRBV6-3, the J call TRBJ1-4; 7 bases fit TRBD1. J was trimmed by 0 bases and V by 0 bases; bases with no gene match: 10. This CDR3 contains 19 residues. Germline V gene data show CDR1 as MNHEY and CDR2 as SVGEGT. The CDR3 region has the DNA TGTGCCAGCAGTTACTCGGAGATACTTACAGGGGCAACTAATGAAAAACTGTTTTTT. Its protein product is CASSYSEILTGATNEKLFF.

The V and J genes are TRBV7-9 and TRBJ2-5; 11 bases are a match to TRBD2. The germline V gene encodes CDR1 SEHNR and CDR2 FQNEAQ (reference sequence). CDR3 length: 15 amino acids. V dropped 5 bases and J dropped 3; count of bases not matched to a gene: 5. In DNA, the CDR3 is TGTGCCAGCAGCGCCTTGGGACTAGCGGAAGAGACCCAGTACTTC. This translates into CASSALGLAEETQYF. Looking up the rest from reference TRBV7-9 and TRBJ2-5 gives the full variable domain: DTGVSQNPRHKITKRGQNVTFRCDPISEHNRLYWYRQTLGQGPEFLTYFQNEAQLEKSRLLSDRFSAERPKGSFSTLEIQRTEQGDSAMYLCASSALGLAEETQYFGPGTRLLVL.

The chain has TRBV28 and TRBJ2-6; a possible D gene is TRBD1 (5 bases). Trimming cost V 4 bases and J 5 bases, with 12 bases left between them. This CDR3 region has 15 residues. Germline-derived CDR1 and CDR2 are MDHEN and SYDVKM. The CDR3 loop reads CASSSPQGWANVLTF. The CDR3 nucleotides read TGTGCCAGCAGTTCTCCCCAGGGTTGGGCCAACGTCCTGACTTTC.

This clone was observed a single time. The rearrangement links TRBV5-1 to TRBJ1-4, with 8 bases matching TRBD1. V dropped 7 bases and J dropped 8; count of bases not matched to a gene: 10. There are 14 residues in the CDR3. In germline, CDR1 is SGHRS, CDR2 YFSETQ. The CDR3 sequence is CASSQGAGGEKLFF. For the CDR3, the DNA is TGCGCCAGCTCCCAGGGGGCCGGAGGAGAAAAACTGTTTTTT.

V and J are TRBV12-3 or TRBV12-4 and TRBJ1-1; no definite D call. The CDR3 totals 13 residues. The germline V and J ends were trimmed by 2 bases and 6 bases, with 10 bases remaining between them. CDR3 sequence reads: CASSLNGRAEAFF. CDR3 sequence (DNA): TGTGCCAGCAGTTTAAATGGACGAGCTGAAGCTTTCTTT.

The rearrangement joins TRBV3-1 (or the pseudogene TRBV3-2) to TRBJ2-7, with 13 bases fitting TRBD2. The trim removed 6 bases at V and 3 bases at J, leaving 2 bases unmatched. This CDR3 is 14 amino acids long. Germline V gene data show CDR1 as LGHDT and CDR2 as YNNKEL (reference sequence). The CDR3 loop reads CASRRTSGSYEQYF. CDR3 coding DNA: TGTGCCAGCAGGCGGACTAGCGGGAGCTACGAGCAGTACTTC.

The CDR3 loop is CASSPLAGGFLPEQYF. In nucleotides, the CDR3 is TGTGCCAGCTCACCCCTAGCGGGAGGATTCCTTCCCGAGCAGTACTTC. This chain uses TRBV18 with TRBJ2-7; 11 nucleotides align to TRBD2. The CDR3 spans 16 residues. The junction had 10 bases not matched to a gene; V was cut back by 3 bases and J by 6 bases. Germline V gene sequence: CDR1 KGHSH, CDR2 LQKENI.

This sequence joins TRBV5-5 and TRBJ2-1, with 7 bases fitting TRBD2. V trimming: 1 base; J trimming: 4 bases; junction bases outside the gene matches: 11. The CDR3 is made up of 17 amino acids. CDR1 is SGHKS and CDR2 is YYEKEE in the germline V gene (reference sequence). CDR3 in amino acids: CASSLMSAGVWYNEQFF. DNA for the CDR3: TGTGCCAGCAGCTTGATGAGTGCGGGAGTATGGTACAATGAGCAGTTCTTC.

In nucleotides, the CDR3 is TGCGCCAGCAGCCATCTAGGTTACTCTGGGGCCAACGTCCTGACTTTC. Its translation is CASSHLGYSGANVLTF. The rearrangement uses TRBV4-1 and TRBJ2-6; no reliable D call. The CDR3 is 16 residues long. Germline CDR1 and CDR2: MGHRA and YSYEKL. Trimming pared 3 bases from V and 0 bases from J, leaving 9 bases between.